This TCR beta chain was documented in a study of lymphopenia after photon versus proton radiotherapy. General study results and limits: After the lymphocyte nadir, photon-treated repertoires showed oligoclonal expansion, especially of CD8+ Temra cells.

Germline V gives CDR1 SGHDN, CDR2 FVKESK. CDR3 length: 16 amino acids. The germline V and J ends were trimmed by 0 bases and 4 bases, with 15 bases remaining between them. Using immunoSEQ multiplex PCR, the repertoire was profiled, and TCRdb retains in-frame clones only, with some absent. The table lists 75,000 to 95,000 clones, 80% to 90% of them singletons. Comments on this clone: What it binds is not known.

This receptor was taken from a man in his sixties with pancreatic cancer. Source: peripheral blood, taken from a patient treated with proton-based radiotherapy. The chain uses TRBV14 and TRBJ2-5; a weak D match, TRBD2 (5 bases). The CDR3, as DNA: TGTGCCAGCAGCCAAGACCTTCTCTCTGGGAGAGAGACCCAGTACTTC. Its translation is CASSQDLLSGRETQYF.